These T cell receptor beta chains were read from a single sample in a study of T cell repertoires in cytomegalovirus infection. TCRdb re-called the reads with MiXCR, one entry per CDR3 protein. This sample has 100,000 to 120,000 distinct CDR3 sequences; around 31% occur once, and the top ten carry 40% to 45%. Their antigens remain unidentified. The source material was CD8+ T cells from cultured PBMCs, sampled from culture after CMV antigen stimulation. The receptors shown here come from a human donor in good health (CMV status not recorded). Some clones in this sample may be carry-over from other donors' samples. The CDR3 runs from the conserved cysteine through the conserved F or W. A D gene is named only where the DNA matches it firmly. Only part of the rows carry a size: once, few, many, or a class if the clone is expanded.

J	D	V	size	DNA	CDR3
TRBJ1-6	NA	TRBV12-3/TRBV12-4	NA	TGTGCCAGCAGTTTACCTACAGGGTCAAATTCACCCCTCCACTTT	CASSLPTGSNSPLHF
TRBJ1-4	NA	TRBV4-1	NA	TGCGCCAGCAGCCTGTTTCAAGAAACTAATGAAAAACTGTTTTTT	CASSLFQETNEKLFF
TRBJ2-5	NA	TRBV7-8	few	TGTGCCAGCAGCTCAGGAGATCCGGGCGGCGAGACCCAGTACTTC	CASSSGDPGGETQYF
TRBJ1-2	TRBD1	TRBV3-1	NA	TGTGCCAGCAGCCAAGAAGACAGGGAAATTAACTATGGCTACACCTTC	CASSQEDREINYGYTF
TRBJ1-5	TRBD1	TRBV27	NA	TGTGCCAGCAGTCCGGACAGGGGGCGTGGAGGCAATCAGCCCCAGCATTTT	CASSPDRGRGGNQPQHF
TRBJ1-1	NA	TRBV18	few	TGTGCCAGCTCACCCGTACAGGACACTGAAGCTTTCTTT	CASSPVQDTEAFF
TRBJ2-3	NA	TRBV7-2	few	TGTGCCAGCAGCTGGACCTTACTCAGCACAGATACGCAGTATTTT	CASSWTLLSTDTQYF
TRBJ2-1	NA	TRBV7-2	few	TGTGCCAGCAGCCTGCGAAAGGGGGGGCTCGATGAGCAGTTCTTC	CASSLRKGGLDEQFF
TRBJ2-1	TRBD2	TRBV28	few	TGTGCCAGCAGTCCCGAGCTAGCGGGGGGACGCTCCTACAATGAGCAGTTCTTC	CASSPELAGGRSYNEQFF
TRBJ2-7	NA	TRBV7-6	NA	TGTGCCAGCAGCCAACGCCCTTACGAGCAGTACTTC	CASSQRPYEQYF
TRBJ2-1	TRBD2	TRBV7-2	many	TGTGCCAGCAGCTTCCCTGGCCCTAGCGGGGGGGAGAATGAGCAGTTCTTC	CASSFPGPSGGENEQFF
TRBJ1-1	NA	TRBV7-8	few	TGTGCCAGCAGCTTGTCAGGGGCTTGGGCCACTGAAGCTTTCTTT	CASSLSGAWATEAFF
TRBJ2-3	NA	TRBV7-6	NA	TGTGCCAGCAGCTTAGCGGAGACAGATACGCAGTATTTT	CASSLAETDTQYF
TRBJ2-7	TRBD1	TRBV6-6	NA	TGTGCCAGCAGTTACTCGGGACAGCTCCAATACGAGCAGTACTTC	CASSYSGQLQYEQYF
TRBJ1-2	NA	TRBV5-1	NA	TGCGCCAGCAGCTTGGGAGATTTCTTCGATGGCTACACCTTC	CASSLGDFFDGYTF
TRBJ1-1	NA	TRBV6-8	NA	TGTGCCAGCAAGGGGGAAGAACCAAACACTGAAGCTTTCTTT	CASKGEEPNTEAFF
TRBJ2-1	TRBD2	TRBV4-1	NA	TGCGCCAGCAGCCAAATTTCGGGGGGGGGGCGCAATGAGCAGTTCTTC	CASSQISGGGRNEQFF